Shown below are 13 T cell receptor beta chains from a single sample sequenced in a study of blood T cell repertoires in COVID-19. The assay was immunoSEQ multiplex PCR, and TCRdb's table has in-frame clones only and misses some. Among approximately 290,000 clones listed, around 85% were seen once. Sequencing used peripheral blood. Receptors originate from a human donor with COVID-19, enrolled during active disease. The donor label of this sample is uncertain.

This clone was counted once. In DNA form, the CDR3 reads TGTGCCAGCAGTTTCCTTTTCAGCGTGAACACCGGGGAGCTGTTTTTT. Translating it yields CASSFLFSVNTGELFF. The J gene is TRBJ2-2, the V gene TRBV27; D gene uncertain. The CDR3 runs 16 residues. V lost 3 bases, J lost 1 base, and 12 bases lay in between. The germline CDR1 and CDR2 sequences are MNHEY and SMNVEV (reference sequence).

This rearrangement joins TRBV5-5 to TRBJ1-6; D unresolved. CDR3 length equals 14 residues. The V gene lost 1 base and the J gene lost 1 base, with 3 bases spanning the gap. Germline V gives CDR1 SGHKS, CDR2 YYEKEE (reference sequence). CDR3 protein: CASSLQSYNSPLHF. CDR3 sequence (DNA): TGTGCCAGCAGCTTGCAGTCCTATAATTCACCCCTCCACTTT.

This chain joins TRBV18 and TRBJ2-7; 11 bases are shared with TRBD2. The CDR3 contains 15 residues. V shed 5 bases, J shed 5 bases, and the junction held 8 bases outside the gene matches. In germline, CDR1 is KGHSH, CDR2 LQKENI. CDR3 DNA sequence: TGTGCCAGCTCATCCGGACTAGCGGGTCTAAACGAGCAGTACTTC. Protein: CASSSGLAGLNEQYF.

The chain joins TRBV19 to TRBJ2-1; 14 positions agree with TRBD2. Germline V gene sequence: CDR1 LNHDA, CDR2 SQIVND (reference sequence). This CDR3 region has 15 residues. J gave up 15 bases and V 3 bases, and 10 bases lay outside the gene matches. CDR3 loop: CASSMGGLAGEQRFF. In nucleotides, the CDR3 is TGTGCCAGTAGTATGGGGGGACTAGCGGGAGAGCAGCGGTTCTTC. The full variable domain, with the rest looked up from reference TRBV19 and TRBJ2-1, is DGGITQSPKYLFRKEGQNVTLSCEQNLNHDAMYWYRQDPGQGLRLIYYSQIVNDFQKGDIAEGYSVSREKKESFPLTVTSAQKNPTAFYLCASSMGGLAGEQRFFGPGTRLTVL.

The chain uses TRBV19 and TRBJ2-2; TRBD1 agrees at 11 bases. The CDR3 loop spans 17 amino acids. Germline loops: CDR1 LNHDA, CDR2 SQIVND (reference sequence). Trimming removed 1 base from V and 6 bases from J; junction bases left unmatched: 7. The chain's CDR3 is CASSIGRTGGNAGELFF. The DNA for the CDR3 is TGTGCCAGTAGTATAGGTCGGACAGGGGGCAATGCCGGGGAGCTGTTTTTT.

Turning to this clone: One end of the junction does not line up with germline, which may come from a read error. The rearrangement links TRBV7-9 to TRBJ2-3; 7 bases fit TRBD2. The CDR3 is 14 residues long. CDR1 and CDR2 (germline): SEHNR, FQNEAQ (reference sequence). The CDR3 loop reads CASSLSTSIDTQYF. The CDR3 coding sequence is TGTGCCAGCAGCTTATCGACTAGCATAGATACGCAGTATTTT.

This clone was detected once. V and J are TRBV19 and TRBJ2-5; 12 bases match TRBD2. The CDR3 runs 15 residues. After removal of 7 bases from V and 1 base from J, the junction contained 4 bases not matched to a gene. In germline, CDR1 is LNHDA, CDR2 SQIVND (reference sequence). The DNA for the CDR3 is TGTGCCAGTACCCCTAGCGGGAGGGGCCAAGAGACCCAGTACTTC. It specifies CASTPSGRGQETQYF. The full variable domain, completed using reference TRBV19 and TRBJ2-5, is DGGITQSPKYLFRKEGQNVTLSCEQNLNHDAMYWYRQDPGQGLRLIYYSQIVNDFQKGDIAEGYSVSREKKESFPLTVTSAQKNPTAFYLCASTPSGRGQETQYFGPGTRLLVL.

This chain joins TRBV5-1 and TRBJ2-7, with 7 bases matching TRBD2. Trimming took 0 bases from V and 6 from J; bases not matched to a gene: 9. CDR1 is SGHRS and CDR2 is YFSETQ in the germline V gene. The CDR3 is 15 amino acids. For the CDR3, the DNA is TGCGCCAGCAGCTTGGTACTAGCGAATGGGGGCGAGCAGTACTTC. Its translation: CASSLVLANGGEQYF.

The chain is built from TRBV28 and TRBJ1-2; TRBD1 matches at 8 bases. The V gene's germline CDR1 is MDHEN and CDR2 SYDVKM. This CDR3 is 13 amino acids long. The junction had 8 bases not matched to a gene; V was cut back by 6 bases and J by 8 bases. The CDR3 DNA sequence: TGTGCCAGCAGCCCCGGACAGGGTAAGGGCTACACCTTC. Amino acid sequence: CASSPGQGKGYTF.

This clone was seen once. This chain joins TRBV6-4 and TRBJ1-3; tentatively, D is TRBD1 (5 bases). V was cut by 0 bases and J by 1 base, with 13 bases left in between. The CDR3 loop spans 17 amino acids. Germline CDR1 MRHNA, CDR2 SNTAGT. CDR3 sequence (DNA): TGTGCCAGCAGTGACTCAGGGAGGGGAAGTTCTGGAAACACCATATATTTT. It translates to CASSDSGRGSSGNTIYF.

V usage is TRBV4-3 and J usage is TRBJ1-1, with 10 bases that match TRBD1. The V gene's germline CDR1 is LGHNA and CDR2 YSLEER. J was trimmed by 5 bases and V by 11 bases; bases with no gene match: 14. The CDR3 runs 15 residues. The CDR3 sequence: CASRGQGKEGTEAFF. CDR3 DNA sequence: TGCGCCTCGCGGGGACAGGGGAAAGAGGGGACTGAAGCTTTCTTT.

In nucleotides, the CDR3 is TGTGCCAGCAGCCCCCCCAGGGCCAGATCCGAGCAGTACTTC. Translation: CASSPPRARSEQYF. This sequence joins TRBV7-2 and TRBJ2-7; TRBD1 might be the D (5 bases). This CDR3 comprises 14 residues. V was trimmed by 5 bases and J by 6 bases, leaving 17 bases between them. CDR1 and CDR2 (germline): SGHTA, FQGNSA.

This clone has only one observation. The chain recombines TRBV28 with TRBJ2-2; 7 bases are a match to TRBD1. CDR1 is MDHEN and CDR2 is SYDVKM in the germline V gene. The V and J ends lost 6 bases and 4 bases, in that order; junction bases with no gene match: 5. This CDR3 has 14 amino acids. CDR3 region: CASSGTAVTGELFF. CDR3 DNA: TGTGCCAGCAGCGGGACAGCGGTCACCGGGGAGCTGTTTTTT.